This T cell receptor beta chain was sequenced for a study of CD8 T cells in ankylosing spondylitis. Study-level points and caveats: Several highly homologous variants formed a TCR beta motif that appeared characteristic of ankylosing spondylitis blood. There was reportedly significant enrichment of clones that were disease-linked in matched ankylosing spondylitis synovial fluid. In synovial fluid and blood from reactive arthritis, some motif variants were previously reported.

Quantitative 5'-RACE was performed with molecular barcodes, and it yielded the TCR beta libraries. TCRdb fed the 5' RACE reads into MiXCR, producing one record per CDR3 protein. The sample has some 800,000 distinct CDR3 sequences, roughly 12% seen once; the top ten hold approximately 0.46%. Germline-derived CDR1 and CDR2 are KGHDR and SFDVKD. This CDR3 has 16 amino acids. V was clipped by 3 bases and J by 5 bases, with 17 bases between them. In its sample, this clonotype was seen a few times. What it recognizes is unknown. The gene calls are TRBV24-1 and TRBJ2-3; D remains ambiguous. The receptor's source is a male donor with ankylosing spondylitis. Sample: blood, either unsorted or a sorted T cell fraction (not recorded which). CDR3 DNA sequence: TGTGCCACCAGTGATAGACGGACCCTCACGGGAGATACGCAGTATTTT. Its protein is CATSDRRTLTGDTQYF.